This record concerns one T cell receptor beta chain sequence. Its specificity is unknown. The CDR3 is 18 residues long. Germline lookup yields CDR1 SGHRS and CDR2 YFSETQ. Trimming left V 3 bases short and J 6 bases short, with 24 bases between. The PCR employed 60 Vbeta primers together with 13 Jbeta primers. Under the authors' procedure: Some 9.9 million of around 85 million unique TCR beta chains were shared, per a later count. Sequencing used immunoSEQ multiplex PCR; TCRdb keeps in-frame clones, though not all of them. That table furnishes V, J and clone size, whereas the DNA furnished D and trimming. The sample has roughly 90,000 clones, about nine tenths seen once. This sample is part of a study of cytomegalovirus exposure and HLA in healthy donors. Study-wide findings and caveats: Only CMV serostatus was available as immune exposure information.

The chain has TRBV5-1 and TRBJ2-2; tentative D call: TRBD2 (5 bases). Sequenced input: PBMCs. The sequence derives from a man aged 18 to 35 in good health and CMV-seronegative. CDR3 sequence: CASSYPGSQSLSSGELFF. The CDR3 DNA reads as TGCGCCAGCAGCTACCCGGGGTCCCAATCTTTATCTTCCGGGGAGCTGTTTTTT.